This T cell receptor (beta chain) was recovered during a study of regulatory T cells in long-lasting Graves disease. Comments on this clonotype: With a much larger clone just one base away, this may be a read error. No conserved phenylalanine or tryptophan is present at the end of the CDR3, so a read error is the likely explanation.

Building of the TCR beta libraries involved iRepertoire HTBI primers and Arm-PCR of CDR3 regions. Using its own MiXCR run on the multiplex PCR reads, TCRdb lists one record per CDR3 protein. The data show approximately 470,000 distinct CDR3 sequences, less than 25% seen once. This sample's time point: persistent/refractory GD, antithyroid drugs over 5 years with positive TRAb. From PBMCs, RNA was extracted and then used to make the TCR library. V lost 1 base to trimming and J lost 0 bases, with 13 bases between them. Germline V gene lookup returns CDR1 SGHDT and CDR2 YYEEEE. This CDR3 contains 16 residues.

The chain joins TRBV5-6 to TRBJ1-1; maybe TRBD1 (5 bases). The starting material was peripheral blood mononuclear cells (PBMCs), obtained when the disease was refractory, from a patient treated with antithyroid drugs. The clonotype was recovered from a female donor with Graves disease. This chain's CDR3 is CASSLSGGLLNTEAFS. The CDR3 coding sequence is TGTGCCAGCAGCTTGTCTGGGGGGTTGTTGAACACTGAAGCTTTCTCT.